This TCR beta chain was identified during a study of T cell responses to AZD1222 COVID-19 vaccine. For this clone: Antigen: not known.

Whole-study findings and limits: Two doses of AZD1222 preceded a rise in Spike-specific TCR breadth and depth.

Repertoires were generated with immunoSEQ multiplex PCR, while TCRdb's copy carries only in-frame clones and drops some. This table has about 100,000 clones, approximately 91% appearing once. The CDR3 extends over 17 amino acids. The J gene is TRBJ1-1, the V gene TRBV21-1; no check of the table's D call, TRBD1, against the DNA was made. TRBV21-1 is flagged as a pseudogene. The source material was peripheral blood, sampled on day 0 of AZD1222 vaccination. This clonotype originated in an adult in good health. The CDR3: CASSAPGTGKRNTEAFF. The CDR3 region has the DNA TGTGCCAGCAGCGCCCCCGGGACAGGGAAGAGGAACACTGAAGCTTTCTTT.